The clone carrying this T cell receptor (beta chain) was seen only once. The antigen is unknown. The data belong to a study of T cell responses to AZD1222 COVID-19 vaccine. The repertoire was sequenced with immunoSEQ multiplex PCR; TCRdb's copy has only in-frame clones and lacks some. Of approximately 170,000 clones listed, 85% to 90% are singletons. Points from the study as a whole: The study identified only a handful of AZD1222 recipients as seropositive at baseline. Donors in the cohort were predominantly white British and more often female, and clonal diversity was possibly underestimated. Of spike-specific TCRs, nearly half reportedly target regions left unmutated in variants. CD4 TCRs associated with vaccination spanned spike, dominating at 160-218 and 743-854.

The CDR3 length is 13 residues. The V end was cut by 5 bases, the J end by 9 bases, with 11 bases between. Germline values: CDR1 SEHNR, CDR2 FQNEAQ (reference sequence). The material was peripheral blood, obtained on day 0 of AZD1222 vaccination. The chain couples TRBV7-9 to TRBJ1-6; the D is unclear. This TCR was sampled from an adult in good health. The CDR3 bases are TGTGCCAGCAGCGGACGGGAGATTTCACCCCTCCACTTT. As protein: CASSGREISPLHF.